One and the same sample provided the 11 T cell receptor beta chains below, sequenced in a study of CD8+CD57+ T cells in acquired aplastic anemia. Before being chosen for sequencing, patients had shown CD8+CD57+ cell expansion by flow cytometry. According to the study, genomic DNA was the template for TCR beta VDJ and CDR3 profiling. TCRdb recomputed calls from the reads with MiXCR, one row per CDR3 protein. This table holds around 200,000 distinct CDR3 sequences, around 50% found once. Sequencing was carried out using sorted CD4+, CD8+, or CD8+CD57+ T cells (not recorded which) from PBMCs. These receptor sequences come from a human donor with aplastic anemia.

This clonotype has more than one count but fewer than ten. V is TRBV15 and J is TRBJ1-1; D remains unclear. This CDR3 is 14 amino acids long. CDR1 LNHNV and CDR2 YYDKDF come from the germline V gene (reference sequence). V was shortened by 0 bases and J by 0 bases, with 5 bases between the two germline ends. The CDR3 bases are TGTGCCACCAGCAGAGATCGTTTGAACACTGAAGCTTTCTTT. Translating gives CATSRDRLNTEAFF.

This clonotype was seen ten or more times. The chain uses TRBV28 and TRBJ1-6; D gene ambiguous. CDR3 length: 14 residues. The ends were cut back, 2 bases at V and 7 bases at J, with 9 bases in the middle. Germline V CDR1 and CDR2: MDHEN, SYDVKM. Here the CDR3 reads CASSLGGFNSPLHF. The CDR3 DNA is TGTGCCAGCAGTTTAGGAGGATTCAATTCACCCCTCCACTTT.

This clonotype was seen at least ten times. The chain employs TRBV6-1 and TRBJ2-7; the D gene is possibly TRBD2 (5 bases). Trimming removed 4 bases from V and 1 base from J, with 11 bases in between. The CDR3 runs to 14 residues. The germline gives CDR1 MNHNS, CDR2 SASEGT. The chain's CDR3 is CASSGGLTSYEQYF. The CDR3 nucleotides read TGTGCCAGCAGTGGAGGACTGACATCCTACGAGCAGTACTTC.

This clonotype was recorded at least ten times. One junction end disagrees with the germline gene, perhaps due to a read error. The chain employs TRBV7-3 and TRBJ1-6, with D unclear. Germline loops: CDR1 SGHTA, CDR2 FQGTGA. This CDR3 spans 13 amino acids. The DNA for the CDR3 is TGTGCCAACAGCATCCGGGGAGATTCACCCCTCCACTTT. This encodes CANSIRGDSPLHF.

The chain combines TRBV19 with TRBJ1-6; D possibly corresponds to TRBD1 (5 bases). Trimming removed 6 bases at V and 7 bases at J, with 13 bases between. The CDR3 is 14 residues long. Germline values: CDR1 LNHDA, CDR2 SQIVND (reference sequence). The CDR3 coding sequence is TGTGCCAGTAGCCAGATGGGGCGCAATTCACCCCTCCACTTT. Translation: CASSQMGRNSPLHF.

The J gene is TRBJ2-7, the V gene TRBV7-3, with D tentatively TRBD2 (6 bases). With 1 base removed from V and 5 bases from J, the gap between germline ends came to 12 bases. Per the germline V gene, CDR1 is SGHTA and CDR2 is FQGTGA. The CDR3 runs to 14 residues. The CDR3 bases are TGTGCCAGCAGCTTAATGGCGGGGTCCCACGAGCAGTACTTC. Residues: CASSLMAGSHEQYF.

This clonotype has ten or more counts. The DNA of the CDR3 is TGTGCCAGCAGTGCGACTGAATCCCTCTCCTATAATTCACCCCTCCACTTT. The encoded protein is CASSATESLSYNSPLHF. The chain links TRBV2 to TRBJ1-6, with D hard to call. CDR1 SNHLY and CDR2 FYNNEI come from the germline V gene. CDR3 length equals 17 residues. V was shortened by 4 bases and J by 0 bases, with 13 bases between the two germline ends.

This clonotype occurred a few times. The junction departs from germline at one end; a sequencing error may be responsible. The chain combines TRBV7-9 with TRBJ1-1; D remains ambiguous. This CDR3 has 13 amino acids. The germline V gene encodes CDR1 SEHNR and CDR2 FQNEAQ (reference sequence). The chain's CDR3 is CASSLVANTEAFF. In DNA, the CDR3 is TGCGCCAGCAGCTTGGTAGCGAACACTGAAGCTTTCTTT.

The CDR3 DNA follows: TGTGCCAGCAGCTCGCAAGGATTTGACATTCAGTACTTC. As protein: CASSSQGFDIQYF. The J gene is TRBJ2-5, the V gene TRBV7-1; D ambiguous. The end of the DNA fits TRBJ2-4 better, so the J call may be wrong. TRBV7-1 is flagged as an ORF with uncertain function. CDR3 size: 13 residues.

This rearrangement joins TRBV29-1 to TRBJ2-7; TRBD1 matches at 8 bases. The CDR3 contains 12 residues. The V and J ends lost 4 bases and 12 bases, in that order; junction bases with no gene match: 11. Germline lookup yields CDR1 SQVTM and CDR2 ANQGSEA. The CDR3: CSVGGQGAVLYF. The CDR3 DNA reads TGCAGCGTTGGGGGGCAGGGGGCGGTCTTGTACTTC.

This clonotype has at least ten counts. V gene TRBV4-1 combines with J gene TRBJ2-2; 7 bases agree with TRBD1. Germline CDR1 MGHRA, CDR2 YSYEKL. The J segment lost 5 bases and the V segment lost 0 bases, leaving 6 bases of the junction unmatched. The CDR3 is 16 amino acids. CDR3 sequence: CASSQDWGRGTGELFF. CDR3 DNA: TGCGCCAGCAGCCAAGATTGGGGCAGGGGGACCGGGGAGCTGTTTTTT.